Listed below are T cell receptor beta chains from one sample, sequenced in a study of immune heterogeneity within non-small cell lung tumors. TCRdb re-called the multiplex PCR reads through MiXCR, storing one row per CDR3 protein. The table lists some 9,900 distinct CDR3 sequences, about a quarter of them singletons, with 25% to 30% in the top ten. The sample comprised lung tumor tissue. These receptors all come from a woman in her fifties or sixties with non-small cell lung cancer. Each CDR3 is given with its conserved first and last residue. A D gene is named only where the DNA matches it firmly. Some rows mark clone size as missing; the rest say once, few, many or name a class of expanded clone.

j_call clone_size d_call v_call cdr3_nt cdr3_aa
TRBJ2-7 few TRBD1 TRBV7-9 TGTGCCAGCAGCCATCCCGACAGGGGGTTAGGGTACGAGCAGTACTTC CASSHPDRGLGYEQYF
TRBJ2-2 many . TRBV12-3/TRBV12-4 TGTGCCAGCAGTCCAGGATATAACACCGGGGAGCTGTTTTTT CASSPGYNTGELFF
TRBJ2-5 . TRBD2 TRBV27 TGTGCCAGCAGTTTATGGGGCGGGAGAGGACAAGAGACCCAGTACTTC CASSLWGGRGQETQYF
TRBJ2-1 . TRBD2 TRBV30 TGTGCCTGGAGTGTATGGGGCGGGAGCTGGTCCTACAATGAGCAGTTCTTC CAWSVWGGSWSYNEQFF
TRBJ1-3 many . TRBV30 TGTGCCTGCACCAGAGGAACTGGAAACACCATATATTTT CACTRGTGNTIYF
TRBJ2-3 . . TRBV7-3 TGTGCCACCAGCTTAGAAAACTGGCCGGATACGCAGTATTTT CATSLENWPDTQYF
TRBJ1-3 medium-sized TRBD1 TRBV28 TGTGCCAGCAGTTCTAATCAACAGGGGGCTTGGTCTGGAAACACCATATATTTT CASSSNQQGAWSGNTIYF
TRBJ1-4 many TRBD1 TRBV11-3 TGTGCCAGCAGCCCCGGGACAGGGAATGAAAAACTGTTTTTT CASSPGTGNEKLFF
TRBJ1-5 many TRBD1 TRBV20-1 TGCAGTGCTAGAGGGGACAGAGACAATCAGCCCCAGCATTTT CSARGDRDNQPQHF
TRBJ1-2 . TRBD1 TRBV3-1 TGTGCCAGCAGCACGCGACAGGGGAGCTATGGCTACACTTTC CASSTRQGSYGYTF